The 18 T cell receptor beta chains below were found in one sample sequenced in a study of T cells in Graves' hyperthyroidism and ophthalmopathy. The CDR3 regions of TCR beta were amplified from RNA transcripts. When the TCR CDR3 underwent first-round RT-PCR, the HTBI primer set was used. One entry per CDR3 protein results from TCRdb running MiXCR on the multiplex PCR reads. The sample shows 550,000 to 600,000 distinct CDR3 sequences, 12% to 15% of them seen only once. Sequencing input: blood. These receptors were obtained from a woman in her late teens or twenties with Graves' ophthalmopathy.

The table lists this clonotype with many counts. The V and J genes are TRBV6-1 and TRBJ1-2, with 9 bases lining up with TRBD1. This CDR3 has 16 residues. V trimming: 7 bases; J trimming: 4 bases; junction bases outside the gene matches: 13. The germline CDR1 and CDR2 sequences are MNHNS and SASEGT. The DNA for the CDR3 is TGTGCCAGCACCTCTACAGGGACAGGGATCCCCTATGGCTACACCTTC. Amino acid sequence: CASTSTGTGIPYGYTF.

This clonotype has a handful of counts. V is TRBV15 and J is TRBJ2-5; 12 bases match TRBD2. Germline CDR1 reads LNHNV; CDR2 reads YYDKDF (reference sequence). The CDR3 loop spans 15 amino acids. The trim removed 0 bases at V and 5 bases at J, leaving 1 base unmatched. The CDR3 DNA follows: TGTGCCACCAGCAGAGAACTAGCGGGGGGTGAGACCCAGTACTTC. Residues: CATSRELAGGETQYF.

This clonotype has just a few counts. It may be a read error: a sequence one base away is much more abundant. The CDR3 spells CAWSGGPATGYTF. DNA of the CDR3: TGTGCCTGGAGTGGGGGACCGGCGACTGGCTACACCTTC. The genes are TRBV30 and TRBJ1-2; perhaps TRBD1 as D (5 bases). V lost 1 base and J lost 7, with 13 bases in between. This CDR3 is built from 13 residues. Germline values: CDR1 GTSNPN, CDR2 SVGIG (reference sequence).

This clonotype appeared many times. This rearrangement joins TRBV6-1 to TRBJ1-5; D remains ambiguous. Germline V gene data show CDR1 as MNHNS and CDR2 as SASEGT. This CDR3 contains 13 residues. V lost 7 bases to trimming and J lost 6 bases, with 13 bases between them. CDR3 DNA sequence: TGTGCCAGCACCCAGAGGGTGGGTCAGCCCCAGCATTTT. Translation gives CASTQRVGQPQHF.

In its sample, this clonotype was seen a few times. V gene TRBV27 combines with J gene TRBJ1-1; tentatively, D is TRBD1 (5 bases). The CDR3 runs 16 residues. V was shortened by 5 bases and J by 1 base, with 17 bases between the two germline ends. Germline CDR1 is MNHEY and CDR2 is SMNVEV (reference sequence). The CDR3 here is CASSLGPLPENTEAFF. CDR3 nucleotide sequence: TGTGCCAGCAGTCTGGGACCGCTTCCCGAGAACACTGAAGCTTTCTTT.

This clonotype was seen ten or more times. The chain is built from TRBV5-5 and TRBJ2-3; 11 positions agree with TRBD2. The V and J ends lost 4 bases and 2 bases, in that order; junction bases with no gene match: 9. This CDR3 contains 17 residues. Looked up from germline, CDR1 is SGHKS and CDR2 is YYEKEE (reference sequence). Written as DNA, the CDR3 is TGTGCCAGCAGCCGACTGGGACTAGCGGCCGTCACAGATACGCAGTATTTT. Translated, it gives CASSRLGLAAVTDTQYF.

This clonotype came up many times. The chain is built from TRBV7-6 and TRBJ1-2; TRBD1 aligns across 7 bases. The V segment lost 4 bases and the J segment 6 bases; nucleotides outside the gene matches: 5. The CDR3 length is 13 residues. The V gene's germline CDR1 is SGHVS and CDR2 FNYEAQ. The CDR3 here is CASSYGTVDGYTF. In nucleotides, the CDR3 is TGTGCCAGCAGCTACGGGACAGTCGATGGCTACACCTTC.

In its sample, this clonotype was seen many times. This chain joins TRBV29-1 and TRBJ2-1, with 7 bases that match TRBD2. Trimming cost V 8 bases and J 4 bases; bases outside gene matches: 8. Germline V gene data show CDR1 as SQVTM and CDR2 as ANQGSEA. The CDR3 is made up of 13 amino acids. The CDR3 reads CSLAGTIYNEQFF. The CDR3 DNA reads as TGCAGCCTTGCCGGGACTATATACAATGAGCAGTTCTTC.

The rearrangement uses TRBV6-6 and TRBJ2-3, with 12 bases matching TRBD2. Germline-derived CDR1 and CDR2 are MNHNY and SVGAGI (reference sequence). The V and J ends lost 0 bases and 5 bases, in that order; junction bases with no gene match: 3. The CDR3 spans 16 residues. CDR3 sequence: CASSYSGTSGLDTQYF. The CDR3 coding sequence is TGTGCCAGCAGTTACTCCGGGACTAGCGGGTTAGATACGCAGTATTTT.

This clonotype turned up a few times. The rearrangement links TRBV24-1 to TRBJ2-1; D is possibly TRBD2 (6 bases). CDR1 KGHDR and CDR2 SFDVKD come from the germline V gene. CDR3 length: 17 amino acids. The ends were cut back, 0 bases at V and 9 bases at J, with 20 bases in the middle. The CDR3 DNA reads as TGTGCCACCAGTGATTTGCACGGAAACGGGAGCTTGAGTGAGCAGTTCTTC. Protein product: CATSDLHGNGSLSEQFF.

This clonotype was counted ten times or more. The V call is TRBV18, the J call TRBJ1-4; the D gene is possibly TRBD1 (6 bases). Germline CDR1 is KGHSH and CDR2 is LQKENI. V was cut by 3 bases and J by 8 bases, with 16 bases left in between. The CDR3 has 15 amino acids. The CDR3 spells CASSPRGLPGEKLFF. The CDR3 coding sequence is TGTGCCAGCTCACCCCGGGGGCTACCCGGCGAAAAACTGTTTTTT.

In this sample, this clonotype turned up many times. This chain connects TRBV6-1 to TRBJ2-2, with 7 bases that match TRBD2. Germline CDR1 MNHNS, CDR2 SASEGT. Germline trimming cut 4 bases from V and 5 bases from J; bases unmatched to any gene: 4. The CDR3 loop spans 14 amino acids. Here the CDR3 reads CASSGDYSTGELFF. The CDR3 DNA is TGTGCCAGCAGTGGGGACTACAGTACCGGGGAGCTGTTTTTT.

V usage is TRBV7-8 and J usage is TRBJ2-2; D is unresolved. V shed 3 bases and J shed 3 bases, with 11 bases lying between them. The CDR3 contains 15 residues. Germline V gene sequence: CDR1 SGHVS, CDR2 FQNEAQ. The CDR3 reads CASSLGNTDTGELFF. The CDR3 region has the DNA TGTGCCAGCAGCTTGGGGAATACGGACACCGGGGAGCTGTTTTTT.

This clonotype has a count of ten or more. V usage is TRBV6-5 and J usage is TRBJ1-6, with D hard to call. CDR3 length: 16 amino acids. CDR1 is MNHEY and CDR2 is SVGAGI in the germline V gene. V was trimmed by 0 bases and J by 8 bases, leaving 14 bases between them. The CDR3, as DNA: TGTGCCAGCAGTTACTCGGCGGGTATTGGCCATTCACCCCTCCACTTT. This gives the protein CASSYSAGIGHSPLHF.

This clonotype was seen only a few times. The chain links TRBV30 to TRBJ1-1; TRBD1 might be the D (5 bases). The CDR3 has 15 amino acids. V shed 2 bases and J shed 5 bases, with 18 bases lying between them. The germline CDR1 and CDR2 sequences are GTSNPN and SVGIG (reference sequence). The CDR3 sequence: CAWSIFRQGRTEAFF. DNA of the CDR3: TGTGCCTGGAGTATCTTCCGCCAGGGCCGTACTGAAGCTTTCTTT.

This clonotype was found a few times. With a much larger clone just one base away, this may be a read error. CDR3 in amino acids: CASSFMGQATDTQYF. CDR3 nucleotides: TGTGCCAGCAGCTTTATGGGACAGGCCACAGATACGCAGTATTTT. The chain is built from TRBV7-9 and TRBJ2-3, with TRBD1 matching over 8 bases. Germline V gene data show CDR1 as SEHNR and CDR2 as FQNEAQ (reference sequence). The CDR3 totals 15 residues. J lost 2 bases, V lost 3 bases, and 4 bases had no gene match.

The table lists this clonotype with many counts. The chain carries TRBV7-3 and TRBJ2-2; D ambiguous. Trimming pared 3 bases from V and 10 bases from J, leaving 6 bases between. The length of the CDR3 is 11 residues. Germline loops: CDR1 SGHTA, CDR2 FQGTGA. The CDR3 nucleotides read TGTGCCAGCAGCTTGTACTCGGAGCTGTTTTTT. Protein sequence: CASSLYSELFF.

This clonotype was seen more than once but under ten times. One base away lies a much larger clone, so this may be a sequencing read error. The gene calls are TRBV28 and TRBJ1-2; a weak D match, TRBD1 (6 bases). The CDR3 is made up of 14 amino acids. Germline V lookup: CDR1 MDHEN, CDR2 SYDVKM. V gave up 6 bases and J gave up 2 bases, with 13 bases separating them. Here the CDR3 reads CASRLRGGNYGYTF. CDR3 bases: TGTGCCAGCAGATTACGAGGGGGAAACTATGGCTACACCTTC.